This T cell receptor (beta chain) was captured in a study of tumor-infiltrating lymphocytes in primary liver carcinoma. For the study at large: Resection treated the patients' primary liver carcinoma. Male and female patients aged 30 to 69 years made up the cohort. Study results and limitations: Significantly larger top-250-clone fractions were found in tumors than in blood (p = 0.039).

The CDR3 totals 15 residues. V dropped 5 bases and J dropped 1; count of bases not matched to a gene: 7. Per germline, CDR1 MDHEN and CDR2 SYDVKM. Extraction also yielded germline DNA, while blood RNA was obtained from unsorted whole blood. A primer matching the constant region was used to make TCR beta cDNA from approximately 0.55 ug of total RNA. Slightly modified ARM-PCR with three nested multiplex PCR rounds yielded TCR beta libraries. For around 11 cycles apiece, the opening two PCR rounds ran with TRBV1-TRBV30 forward primers and a C-beta reverse primer. One entry per CDR3 protein results from TCRdb running MiXCR on the multiplex PCR reads. The sample includes approximately 310,000 distinct CDR3 sequences, 55% to 65% of them seen just once. Points on this clonotype: Its antigen remains unknown.

The sequencing input was peripheral blood. The rearrangement links TRBV28 to TRBJ1-1; 7 nucleotides line up with TRBD1. The clonotype comes from a man in his forties or fifties with primary liver carcinoma and hepatitis B virus infection. In DNA form, the CDR3 reads TGTGCCAGCAGTAGCAGGGACAGCCCGAACACTGAAGCTTTCTTT. This gives the protein CASSSRDSPNTEAFF.